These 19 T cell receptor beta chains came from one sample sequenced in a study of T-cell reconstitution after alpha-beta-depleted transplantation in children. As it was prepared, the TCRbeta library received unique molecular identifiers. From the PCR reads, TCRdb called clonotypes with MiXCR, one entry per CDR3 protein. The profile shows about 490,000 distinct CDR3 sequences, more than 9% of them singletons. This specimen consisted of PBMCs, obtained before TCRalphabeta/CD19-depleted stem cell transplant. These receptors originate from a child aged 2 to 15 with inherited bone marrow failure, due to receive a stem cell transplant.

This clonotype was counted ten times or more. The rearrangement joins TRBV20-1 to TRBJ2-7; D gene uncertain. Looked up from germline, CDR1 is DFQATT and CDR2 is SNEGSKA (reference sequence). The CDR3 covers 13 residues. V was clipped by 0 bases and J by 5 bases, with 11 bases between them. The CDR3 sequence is CSARDLGLDEQYF. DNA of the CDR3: TGCAGTGCTAGAGATCTGGGGTTAGACGAGCAGTACTTC.

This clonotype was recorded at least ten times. CDR3 nucleotides: TGTGCCACCAGTGATACCGGGACTAGCGGTCCCTACAATGAGCAGTTCTTC. This gives the protein CATSDTGTSGPYNEQFF. The rearrangement joins TRBV24-1 to TRBJ2-1, with 11 bases lining up with TRBD2. V lost 3 bases, J lost 2 bases, and 5 bases stayed unmatched. The CDR3 covers 17 residues. Germline values: CDR1 KGHDR, CDR2 SFDVKD.

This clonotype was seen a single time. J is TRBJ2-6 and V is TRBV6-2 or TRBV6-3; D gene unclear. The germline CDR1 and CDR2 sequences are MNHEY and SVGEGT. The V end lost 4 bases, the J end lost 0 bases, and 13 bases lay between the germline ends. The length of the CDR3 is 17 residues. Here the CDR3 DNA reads TGTGCCAGCAGTTCCCGAACGTCCCTCTCTGGGGCCAACGTCCTGACTTTC. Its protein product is CASSSRTSLSGANVLTF.

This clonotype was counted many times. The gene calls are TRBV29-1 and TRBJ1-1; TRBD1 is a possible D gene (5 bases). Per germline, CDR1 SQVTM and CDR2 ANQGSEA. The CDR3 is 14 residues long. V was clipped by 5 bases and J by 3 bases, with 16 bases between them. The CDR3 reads CSVYGTPADTEAFF. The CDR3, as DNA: TGCAGCGTTTACGGGACCCCGGCGGACACTGAAGCTTTCTTT. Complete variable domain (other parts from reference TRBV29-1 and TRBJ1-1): SAVISQKPSRDICQRGTSLTIQCQVDSQVTMMFWYRQQPGQSLTLIATANQGSEATYESGFVIDKFPISRPNLTFSTLTVSNMSPEDSSIYLCSVYGTPADTEAFFGQGTRLTVV.

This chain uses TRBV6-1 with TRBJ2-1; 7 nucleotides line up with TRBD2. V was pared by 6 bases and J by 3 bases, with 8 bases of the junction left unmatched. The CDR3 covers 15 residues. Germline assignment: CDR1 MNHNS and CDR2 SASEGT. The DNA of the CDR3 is TGTGCCAGCAGAAGCGGGACGCTGCTCTACAATGAGCAGTTCTTC. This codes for CASRSGTLLYNEQFF.

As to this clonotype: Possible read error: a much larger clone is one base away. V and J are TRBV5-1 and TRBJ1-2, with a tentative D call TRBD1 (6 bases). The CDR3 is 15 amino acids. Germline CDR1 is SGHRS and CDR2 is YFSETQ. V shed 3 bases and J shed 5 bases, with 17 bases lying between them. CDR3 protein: CASSWGHGLFYGYTF. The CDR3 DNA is TGCGCCAGCAGCTGGGGACACGGTCTTTTTTATGGCTACACCTTC.

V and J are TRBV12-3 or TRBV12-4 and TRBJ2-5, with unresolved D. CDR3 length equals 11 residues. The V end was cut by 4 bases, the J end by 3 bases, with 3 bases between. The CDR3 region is CASSCEETQYF. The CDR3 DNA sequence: TGTGCCAGCAGTTGTGAAGAGACCCAGTACTTC.

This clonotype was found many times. The CDR3 reads CASSFSRTSGANTGELFF. CDR3 DNA sequence: TGTGCCAGCAGTTTCTCCCGAACTAGCGGCGCGAACACCGGGGAGCTGTTTTTT. The chain is built from TRBV12-3 or TRBV12-4 and TRBJ2-2; 8 positions agree with TRBD2. The CDR3 sequence is 18 residues long. V lost 3 bases, J lost 0 bases, and 9 bases stayed unmatched.

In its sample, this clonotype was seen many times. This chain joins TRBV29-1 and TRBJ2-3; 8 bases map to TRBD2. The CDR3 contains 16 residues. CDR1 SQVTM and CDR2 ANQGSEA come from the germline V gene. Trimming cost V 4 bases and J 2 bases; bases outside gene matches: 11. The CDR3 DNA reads TGCAGCGTTGTCTCGGCGGGCGGGGGGTCCACAGATACGCAGTATTTT. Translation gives CSVVSAGGGSTDTQYF.

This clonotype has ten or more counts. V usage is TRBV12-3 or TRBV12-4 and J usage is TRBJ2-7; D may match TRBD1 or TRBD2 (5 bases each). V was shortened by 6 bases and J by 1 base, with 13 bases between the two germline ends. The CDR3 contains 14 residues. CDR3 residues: CASRRGELSYEQYF. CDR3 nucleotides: TGTGCCAGCAGAAGGGGAGAGCTTTCCTACGAGCAGTACTTC.

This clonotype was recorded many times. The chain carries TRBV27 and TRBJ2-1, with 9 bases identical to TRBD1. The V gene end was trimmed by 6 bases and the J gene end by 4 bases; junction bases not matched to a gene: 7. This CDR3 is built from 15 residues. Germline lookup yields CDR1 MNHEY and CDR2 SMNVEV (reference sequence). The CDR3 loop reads CASSRAGTGYNEQFF. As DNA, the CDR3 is TGTGCCAGCAGCCGCGCCGGGACAGGGTACAATGAGCAGTTCTTC.

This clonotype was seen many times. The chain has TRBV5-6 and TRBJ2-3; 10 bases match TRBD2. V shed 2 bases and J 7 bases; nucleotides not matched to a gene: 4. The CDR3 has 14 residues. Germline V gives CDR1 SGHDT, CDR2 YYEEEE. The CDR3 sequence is CASSLPGLAYTQYF. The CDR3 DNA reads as TGTGCCAGCAGCTTACCGGGACTAGCGTATACGCAGTATTTT.

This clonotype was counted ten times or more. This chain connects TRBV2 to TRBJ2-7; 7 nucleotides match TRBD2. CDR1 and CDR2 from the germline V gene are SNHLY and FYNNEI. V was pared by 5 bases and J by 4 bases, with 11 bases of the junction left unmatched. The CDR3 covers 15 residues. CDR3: CASSNLGGRSYEQYF. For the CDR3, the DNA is TGTGCCAGCAGTAACCTCGGCGGGAGATCGTACGAGCAGTACTTC.

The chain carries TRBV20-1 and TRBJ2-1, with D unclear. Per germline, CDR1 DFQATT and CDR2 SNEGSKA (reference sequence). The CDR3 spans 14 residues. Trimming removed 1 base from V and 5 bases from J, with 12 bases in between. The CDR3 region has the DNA TGCAGTGCTAGAGTATTACTACTAAACAATGAGCAGTTCTTC. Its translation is CSARVLLLNNEQFF.

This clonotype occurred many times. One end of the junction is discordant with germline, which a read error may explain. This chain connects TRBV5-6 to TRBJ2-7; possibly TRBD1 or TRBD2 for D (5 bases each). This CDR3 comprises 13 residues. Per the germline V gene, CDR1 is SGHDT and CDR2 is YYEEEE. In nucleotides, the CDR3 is TGTGCCAGCAGTTTAGGGACCTCCAACGAGCAGTACTTC. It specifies CASSLGTSNEQYF.

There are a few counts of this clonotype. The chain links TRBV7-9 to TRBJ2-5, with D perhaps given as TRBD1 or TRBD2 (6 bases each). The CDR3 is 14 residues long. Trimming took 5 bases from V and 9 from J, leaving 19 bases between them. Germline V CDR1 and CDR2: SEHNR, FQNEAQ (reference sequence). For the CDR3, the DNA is TGTGCCAGCAGCCGTGACGCGAATGGGGGGCCCCAGTACTTC. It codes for CASSRDANGGPQYF.

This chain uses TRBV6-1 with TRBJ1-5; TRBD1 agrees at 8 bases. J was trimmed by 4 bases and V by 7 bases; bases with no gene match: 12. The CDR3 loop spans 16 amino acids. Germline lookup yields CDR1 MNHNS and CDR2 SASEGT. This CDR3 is CASTLSTGAGNQPQHF. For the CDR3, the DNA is TGTGCCAGCACCCTCTCGACAGGGGCCGGTAATCAGCCCCAGCATTTT.

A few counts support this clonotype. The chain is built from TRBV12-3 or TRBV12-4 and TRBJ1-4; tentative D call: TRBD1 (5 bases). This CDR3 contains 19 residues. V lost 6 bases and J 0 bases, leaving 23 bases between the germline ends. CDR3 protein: CASSFVDPGRIATNEKLFF. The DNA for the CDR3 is TGTGCCAGCAGCTTTGTTGATCCGGGACGGATTGCAACTAATGAAAAACTGTTTTTT.

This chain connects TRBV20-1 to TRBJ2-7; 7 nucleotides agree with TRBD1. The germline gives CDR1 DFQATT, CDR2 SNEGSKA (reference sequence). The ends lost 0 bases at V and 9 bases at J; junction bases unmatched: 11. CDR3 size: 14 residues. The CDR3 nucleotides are TGCAGTGCTAGAGATAGGACAGGCGTACGAGGGCAGTACTTC. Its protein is CSARDRTGVRGQYF.